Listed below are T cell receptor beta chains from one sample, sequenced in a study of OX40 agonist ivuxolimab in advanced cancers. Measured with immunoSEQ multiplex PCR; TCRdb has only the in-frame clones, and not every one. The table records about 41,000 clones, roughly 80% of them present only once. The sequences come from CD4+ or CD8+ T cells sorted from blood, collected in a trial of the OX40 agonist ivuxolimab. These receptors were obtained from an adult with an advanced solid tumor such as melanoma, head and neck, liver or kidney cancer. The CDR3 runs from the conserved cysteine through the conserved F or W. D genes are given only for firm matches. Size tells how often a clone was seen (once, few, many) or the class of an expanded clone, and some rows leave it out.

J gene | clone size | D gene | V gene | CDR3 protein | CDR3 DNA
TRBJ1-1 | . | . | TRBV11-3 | CASSLGQLTEAFF | TGTGCCAGCAGCTTAGGGCAACTAACTGAAGCTTTCTTT
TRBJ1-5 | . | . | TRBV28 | CASSLGSGPGNQPQHF | TGTGCCAGCAGTTTAGGGTCCGGGCCTGGCAATCAGCCCCAGCATTTT
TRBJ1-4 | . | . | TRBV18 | CASSPDVATNEKLFF | TGTGCCAGCTCACCGGACGTCGCAACTAATGAAAAACTGTTTTTT
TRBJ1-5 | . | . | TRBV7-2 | CASSLVSGNQPQHF | TGTGCCAGCAGCTTAGTTTCGGGCAATCAGCCCCAGCATTTT
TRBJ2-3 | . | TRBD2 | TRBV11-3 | CASNGTSGTTDTQYF | TGTGCCAGCAACGGAACTAGCGGGACCACAGATACGCAGTATTTT
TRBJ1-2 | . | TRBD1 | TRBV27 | CASSLRGPGYGYTF | TGTGCCAGCAGCCTAAGGGGGCCTGGCTATGGCTACACCTTC
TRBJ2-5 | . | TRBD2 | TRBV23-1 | CASSPGTSGSYQETQYF | TGCGCCAGCAGTCCAGGAACTAGCGGGTCGTACCAAGAGACCCAGTACTTC
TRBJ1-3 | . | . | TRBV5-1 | CASSPQGPGNTIYF | TGCGCCAGCAGCCCACAGGGACCTGGAAACACCATATATTTT
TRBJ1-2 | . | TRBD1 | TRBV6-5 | CATLFAQGAGGYTF | TGTGCCACCCTATTCGCGCAGGGGGCTGGTGGCTACACCTTC
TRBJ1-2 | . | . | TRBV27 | CASSLSFGQNYGYTF | TGTGCCAGCAGTTTATCGTTCGGACAGAACTATGGCTACACCTTC
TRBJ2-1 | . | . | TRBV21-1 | CASSKGWDNSYNEQFF | TGTGCCAGCAGCAAAGGGTGGGACAACTCCTACAATGAGCAGTTCTTC
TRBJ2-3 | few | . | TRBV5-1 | CASSFGQRTDTQYF | TGCGCCAGCAGCTTCGGACAGAGAACAGATACGCAGTATTTT
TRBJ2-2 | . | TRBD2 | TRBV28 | CASSLGAGMGTGELFF | TGTGCCAGCAGTTTAGGAGCGGGAATGGGTACCGGGGAGCTGTTTTTT
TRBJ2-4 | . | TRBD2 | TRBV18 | CASSPTSGLNIQYF | TGTGCCAGCTCACCAACTAGCGGCCTAAACATTCAGTACTTC
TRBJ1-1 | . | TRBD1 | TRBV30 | CACGQGPTGTEAFF | TGTGCCTGTGGACAGGGGCCCACGGGCACTGAAGCTTTCTTT
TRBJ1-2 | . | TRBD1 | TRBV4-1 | CASSPGQGDGYTF | TGCGCCAGCAGCCCAGGACAGGGGGATGGCTACACCTTC
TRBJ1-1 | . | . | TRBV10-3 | CAISADSNTEAFF | TGTGCCATCAGTGCCGACAGCAACACTGAAGCTTTCTTT
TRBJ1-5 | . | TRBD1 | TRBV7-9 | CASSRDRDQPQHF | TGTGCCAGCAGCCGGGACAGGGATCAGCCCCAGCATTTT
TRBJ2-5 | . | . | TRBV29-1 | CSVQTGQETQYF | TGCAGCGTTCAGACAGGCCAAGAGACCCAGTACTTC
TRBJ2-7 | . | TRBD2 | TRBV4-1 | CASSLRELAGGSSYEQYF | TGCGCCAGCAGCCTAAGGGAACTAGCGGGGGGGAGCTCCTACGAGCAGTACTTC
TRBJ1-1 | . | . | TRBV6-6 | CASSFRDGGTEAFF | TGTGCCAGCAGCTTCCGGGACGGTGGGACTGAAGCTTTCTTT
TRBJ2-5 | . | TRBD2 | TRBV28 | CASSFGLAGVKTQYF | TGTGCCAGCAGTTTCGGACTAGCGGGAGTTAAGACCCAGTACTTC
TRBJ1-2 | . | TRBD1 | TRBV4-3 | CASSLADRVRGYTF | TGCGCCAGCAGCCTGGCGGACAGGGTGCGCGGCTACACCTTC
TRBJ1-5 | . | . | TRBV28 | CATATGNQPQHF | TGTGCCACGGCGACAGGCAATCAGCCCCAGCATTTT
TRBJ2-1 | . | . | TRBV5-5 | CASSLTGGNEQFF | TGTGCCAGCAGCTTGACCGGGGGAAATGAGCAGTTCTTC
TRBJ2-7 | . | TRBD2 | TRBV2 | CASMRGGLADEQYF | TGTGCCAGCATGAGAGGGGGACTAGCGGACGAGCAGTACTTC
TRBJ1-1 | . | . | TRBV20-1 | CSARDQVEAFF | TGCAGTGCTAGAGATCAGGTTGAAGCTTTCTTT
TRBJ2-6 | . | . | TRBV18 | CASSPRYPGGEPGANVLTF | TGTGCCAGCTCACCACGTTACCCGGGCGGAGAACCTGGGGCCAACGTCCTGACTTTC
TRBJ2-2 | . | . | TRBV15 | CATSRGLGIGGELFF | TGTGCCACCAGCAGAGGTCTCGGGATCGGCGGGGAGCTGTTTTTT
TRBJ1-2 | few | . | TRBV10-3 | CAISETGRSYGYTF | TGTGCCATCAGTGAGACAGGGAGATCCTATGGCTACACCTTC
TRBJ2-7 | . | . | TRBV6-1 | CASSGGYYEQYF | TGTGCCAGCAGTGGGGGATACTACGAGCAGTACTTC
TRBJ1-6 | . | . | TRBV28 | CASSFPGTNSPLHF | TGTGCCAGCAGTTTTCCCGGTACCAATTCACCCCTCCACTTT
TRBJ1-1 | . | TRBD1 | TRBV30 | CAWNRQGKTEAFF | TGTGCCTGGAACAGACAGGGTAAAACTGAAGCTTTCTTT
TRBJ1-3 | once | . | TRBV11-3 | CASSLGATLSSGNTIYF | TGTGCCAGCAGCTTAGGGGCGACCCTGAGCTCTGGAAACACCATATATTTT
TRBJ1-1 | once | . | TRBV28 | CASSPPGANTEAFF | TGTGCCAGCAGTCCCCCCGGGGCGAACACTGAAGCTTTCTTT
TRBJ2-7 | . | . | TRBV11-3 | CASSLDRYSSSSYEQYF | TGTGCCAGCAGCTTAGATCGTTACAGCTCAAGCTCCTACGAGCAGTACTTC
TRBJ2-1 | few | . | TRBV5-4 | CASSPSGLGSNEQFF | TGTGCCAGCAGCCCGTCGGGATTAGGATCCAATGAGCAGTTCTTC
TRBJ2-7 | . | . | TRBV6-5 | CASSPLEAGSYEQYF | TGTGCCAGCAGCCCGTTGGAAGCGGGCTCCTACGAGCAGTACTTC
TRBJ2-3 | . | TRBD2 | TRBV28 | CASRLAGGGGDTQYF | TGTGCCAGTCGACTAGCGGGAGGTGGAGGGGATACGCAGTATTTT
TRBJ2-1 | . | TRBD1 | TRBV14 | CASSRGQYNEQFF | TGTGCCAGCAGCCGGGGACAGTACAATGAGCAGTTCTTC
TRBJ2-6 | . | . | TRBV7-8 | CASSLRGRGAPISGANVLTF | TGTGCCAGCAGCTTAAGGGGGCGGGGGGCACCGATTTCTGGGGCCAACGTCCTGACTTTC
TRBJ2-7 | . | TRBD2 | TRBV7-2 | CASRRTSGRYEQYF | TGTGCCAGCCGCCGGACTAGCGGGAGATACGAGCAGTACTTC
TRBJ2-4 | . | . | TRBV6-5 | CASSYVGGEGKNIQYF | TGTGCCAGCAGTTACGTTGGGGGAGAGGGCAAAAACATTCAGTACTTC
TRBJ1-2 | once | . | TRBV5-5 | CASSLDANPYGYTF | TGTGCCAGCAGCTTGGACGCCAATCCCTATGGCTACACCTTC
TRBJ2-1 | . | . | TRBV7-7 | CASSNRPGQEQFF | TGTGCTAGCAGCAATAGACCGGGACAAGAGCAGTTCTTC
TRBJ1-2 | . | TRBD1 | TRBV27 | CASSLLGQTDGYTF | TGTGCCAGCAGTTTGTTGGGACAGACAGATGGCTACACCTTC
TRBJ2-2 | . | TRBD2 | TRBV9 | CASSVDLAGGTGELFF | TGTGCCAGCAGCGTAGACCTAGCGGGAGGCACCGGGGAGCTGTTTTTT
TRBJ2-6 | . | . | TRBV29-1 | CSGDYETNSSGANVLTF | TGCAGCGGGGATTACGAGACTAACAGCTCTGGGGCCAACGTCCTGACTTTC
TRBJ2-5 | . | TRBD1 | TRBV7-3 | CASSHRDRRTKETQYF | TGTGCCAGCAGCCATCGGGACAGAAGGACCAAAGAGACCCAGTACTTC
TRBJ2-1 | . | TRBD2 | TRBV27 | CASSWTSGSNEQFF | TGTGCCAGCAGTTGGACTAGCGGGAGTAATGAGCAGTTCTTC
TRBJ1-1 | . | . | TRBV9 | CASSSNSNTEAFF | TGTGCCAGCAGCTCTAATTCGAACACTGAAGCTTTCTTT
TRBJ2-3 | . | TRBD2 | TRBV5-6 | CASSPSRGVTDTQYF | TGTGCCAGCAGCCCAAGCCGGGGGGTGACAGATACGCAGTATTTT
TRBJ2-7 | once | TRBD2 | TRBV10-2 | CASTEGLGTYEQYF | TGCGCCAGCACCGAGGGACTAGGAACCTACGAGCAGTACTTC
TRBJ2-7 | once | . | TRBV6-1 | CASTVLGGLDEQYF | TGTGCCAGCACCGTGTTAGGGGGGCTGGACGAGCAGTACTTC
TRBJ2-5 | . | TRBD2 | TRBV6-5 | CASSYSETSGRETQYF | TGTGCCAGCAGTTACTCTGAGACTAGCGGGAGAGAGACCCAGTACTTC